A single sample is the source of the 6 T cell receptor beta chains below, sequenced in a study of T cell responses to AZD1222 COVID-19 vaccine. Profiling relied on immunoSEQ multiplex PCR, and the TCRdb table lists in-frame clones only, not all of them. The table records about 120,000 clones, roughly 86% of them present only once. The sample consisted of peripheral blood, taken 28 days after the second AZD1222 dose. These receptors originate from an adult who received the AZD1222 COVID-19 vaccine.

In DNA, the CDR3 is TGTGCCAGCACGCCCCCCCTATGGGATGAGCAGTTCTTC. Residues: CASTPPLWDEQFF. This chain joins TRBV7-9 and TRBJ2-1, with D hard to call. V shed 7 bases and J shed 8 bases, with 15 bases lying between them. The CDR3 runs to 13 residues. The germline gives CDR1 SEHNR, CDR2 FQNEAQ (reference sequence).

The V gene is TRBV4-3, the J gene TRBJ1-2; D is unclear. The CDR3 is 15 amino acids. V lost 0 bases, J lost 1 base, and 9 bases lay in between. Germline V gene data show CDR1 as LGHNA and CDR2 as YSLEER. The CDR3 sequence: CASSQDSPFNYGYTF. CDR3 nucleotide sequence: TGCGCCAGCAGCCAAGATTCCCCATTTAACTATGGCTACACCTTC.

The chain uses TRBV7-6 and TRBJ1-6; D call uncertain. Germline CDR1 SGHVS, CDR2 FNYEAQ. V was shortened by 0 bases and J by 7 bases, with 7 bases between the two germline ends. The CDR3 loop spans 14 amino acids. The CDR3 DNA is TGTGCCAGCAGCTTAGCCCAGACCAATTCACCCCTCCACTTT. The encoded protein is CASSLAQTNSPLHF.

This chain connects TRBV15 to TRBJ1-1, with TRBD1 identical over 11 bases. This CDR3 is 13 amino acids long. The junction had 0 bases not matched to a gene; V was cut back by 6 bases and J by 3 bases. Germline-derived CDR1 and CDR2 are LNHNV and YYDKDF (reference sequence). The CDR3 DNA follows: TGTGCCACCAGGGGACAGGGGGACACTGAAGCTTTCTTT. It codes for CATRGQGDTEAFF.

The rearrangement joins TRBV27 to TRBJ1-2; D uncertain. V was shortened by 5 bases and J by 7 bases, with 17 bases between the two germline ends. This CDR3 has 14 residues. Germline values: CDR1 MNHEY, CDR2 SMNVEV (reference sequence). The CDR3, as DNA: TGTGCCAGCAGTCCCCCGGGGTTGTTCGGTGGCTACACCTTC. This translates into CASSPPGLFGGYTF.

The rearrangement links TRBV5-1 to TRBJ1-4, with D hard to call. The CDR3 has 15 residues. Germline V gene data show CDR1 as SGHRS and CDR2 as YFSETQ. The germline V and J ends were trimmed by 5 bases and 3 bases, with 14 bases remaining between them. The CDR3 loop is CASRGSGLSNEKLFF. The DNA of the CDR3 is TGCGCCAGCAGGGGGAGTGGACTGTCTAATGAAAAACTGTTTTTT. Combining the CDR3 with reference TRBV5-1 and TRBJ1-4 gives the whole variable domain KAGVTQTPRYLIKTRGQQVTLSCSPISGHRSVSWYQQTPGQGLQFLFEYFSETQRNKGNFPGRFSGRQFSNSRSEMNVSTLELGDSALYLCASRGSGLSNEKLFFGSGTQLSVL.